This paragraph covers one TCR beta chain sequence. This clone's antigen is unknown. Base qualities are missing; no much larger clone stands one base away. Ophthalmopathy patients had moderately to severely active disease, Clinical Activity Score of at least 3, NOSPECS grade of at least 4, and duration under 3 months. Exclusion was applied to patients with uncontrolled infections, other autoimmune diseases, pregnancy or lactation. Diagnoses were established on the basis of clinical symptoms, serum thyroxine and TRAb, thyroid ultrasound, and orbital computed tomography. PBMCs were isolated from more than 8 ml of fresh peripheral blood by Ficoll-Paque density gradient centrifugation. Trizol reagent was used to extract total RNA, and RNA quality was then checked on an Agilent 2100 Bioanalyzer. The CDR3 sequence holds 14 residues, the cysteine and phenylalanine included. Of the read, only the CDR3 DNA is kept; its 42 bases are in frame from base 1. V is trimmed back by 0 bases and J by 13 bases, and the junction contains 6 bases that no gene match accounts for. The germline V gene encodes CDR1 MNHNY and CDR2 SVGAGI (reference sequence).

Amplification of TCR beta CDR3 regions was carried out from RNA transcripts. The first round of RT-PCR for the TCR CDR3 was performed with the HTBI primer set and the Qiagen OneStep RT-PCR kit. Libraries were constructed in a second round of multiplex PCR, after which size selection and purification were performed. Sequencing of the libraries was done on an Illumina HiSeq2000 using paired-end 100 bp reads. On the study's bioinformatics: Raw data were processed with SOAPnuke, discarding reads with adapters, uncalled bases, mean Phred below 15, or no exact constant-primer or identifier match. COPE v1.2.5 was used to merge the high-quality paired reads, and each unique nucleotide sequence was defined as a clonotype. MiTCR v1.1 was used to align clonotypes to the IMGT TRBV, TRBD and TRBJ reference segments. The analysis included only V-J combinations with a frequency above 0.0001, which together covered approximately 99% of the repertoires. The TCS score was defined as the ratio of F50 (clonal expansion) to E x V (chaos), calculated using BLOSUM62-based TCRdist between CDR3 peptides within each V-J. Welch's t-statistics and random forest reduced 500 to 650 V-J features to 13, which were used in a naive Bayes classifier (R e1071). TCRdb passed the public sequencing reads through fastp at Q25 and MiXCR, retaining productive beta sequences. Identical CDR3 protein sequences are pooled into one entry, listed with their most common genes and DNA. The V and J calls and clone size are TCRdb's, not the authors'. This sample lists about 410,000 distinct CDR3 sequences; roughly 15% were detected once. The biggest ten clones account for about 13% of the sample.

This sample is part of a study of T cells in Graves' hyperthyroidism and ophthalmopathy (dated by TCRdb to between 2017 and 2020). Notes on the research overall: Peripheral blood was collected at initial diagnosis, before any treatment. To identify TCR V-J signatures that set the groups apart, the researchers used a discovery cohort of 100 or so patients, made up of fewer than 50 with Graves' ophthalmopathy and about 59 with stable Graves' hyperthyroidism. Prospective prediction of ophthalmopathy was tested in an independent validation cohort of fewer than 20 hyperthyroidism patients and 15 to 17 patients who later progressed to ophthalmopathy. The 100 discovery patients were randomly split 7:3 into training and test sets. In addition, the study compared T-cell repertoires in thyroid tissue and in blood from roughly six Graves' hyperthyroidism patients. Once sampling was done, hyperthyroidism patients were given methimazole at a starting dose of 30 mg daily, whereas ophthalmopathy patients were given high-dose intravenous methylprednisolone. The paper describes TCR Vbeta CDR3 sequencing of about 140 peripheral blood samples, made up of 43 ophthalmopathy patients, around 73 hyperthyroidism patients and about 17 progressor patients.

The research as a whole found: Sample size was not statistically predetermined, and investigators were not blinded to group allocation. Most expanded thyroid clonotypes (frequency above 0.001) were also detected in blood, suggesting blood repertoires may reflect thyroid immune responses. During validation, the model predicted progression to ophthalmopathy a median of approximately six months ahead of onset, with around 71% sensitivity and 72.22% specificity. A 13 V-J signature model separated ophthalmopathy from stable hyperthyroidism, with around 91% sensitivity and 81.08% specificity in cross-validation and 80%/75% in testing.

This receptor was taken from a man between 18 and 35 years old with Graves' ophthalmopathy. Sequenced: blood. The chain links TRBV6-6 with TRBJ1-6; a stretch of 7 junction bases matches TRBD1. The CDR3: CASSYSPGGFPLHF. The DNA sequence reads TGTGCCAGCAGTTACTCCCCAGGGGGGTTCCCCCTCCACTTT.